Listed here are 31 T cell receptor beta chains from one sample, sequenced in a study of cytomegalovirus exposure and HLA in healthy donors (dated by TCRdb to about 2017). Library preparation was by the immunoSEQ multiplex PCR assay. As stored in TCRdb, this immuneACCESS dataset retains in-frame rearrangements with V and J assigned. A fraction of the clones does not appear; measured against another copy, unresolved V genes explain less than half of the discrepancy, and the remainder lacks a known reason. The sample table holds 120,000 or so clones, of which approximately 87% were seen once. The ten largest clones represent roughly 2% of the sample. The source material was PBMCs. The receptors stem from a woman aged 30 to 39 in good health and CMV-seronegative.

V usage is TRBV11-3 and J usage is TRBJ2-1, with 9 positions matching TRBD1. The CDR3 extends over 12 amino acids. Germline CDR1 and CDR2: SGHNT and YENEEA. Trimming took 4 bases from V and 13 from J; bases not matched to a gene: 5. This chain's CDR3 is CASSWTGANQFF. CDR3 DNA: TGTGCCAGCAGCTGGACAGGGGCCAACCAGTTCTTC.

The chain combines TRBV6-5 with TRBJ2-4; unclear D gene. Trimming stripped 0 bases from V and 3 bases from J, with 12 bases between. The CDR3 spans 16 residues. The V gene's germline CDR1 is MNHEY and CDR2 SVGAGI. The CDR3: CASSYSGRLNKNIQYF. CDR3 nucleotide sequence: TGTGCCAGCAGTTACTCGGGCAGGCTTAACAAAAACATTCAGTACTTC.

The chain employs TRBV15 and TRBJ1-1; D might be TRBD1 (6 bases). The germline V and J ends were trimmed by 3 bases and 1 base, with 12 bases remaining between them. This CDR3 spans 15 amino acids. The germline gives CDR1 LNHNV, CDR2 YYDKDF (reference sequence). The CDR3 sequence is CATSRTGSQNTEAFF. The CDR3 DNA is TGTGCCACCAGCAGGACAGGCAGTCAGAACACTGAAGCTTTCTTT.

The chain couples TRBV9 to TRBJ2-6; 8 bases are shared with TRBD1. Germline values: CDR1 SGDLS, CDR2 YYNGEE. With 2 bases clipped from V and 4 bases from J, the junction kept 14 bases outside the gene matches. The CDR3 extends over 19 amino acids. CDR3 amino acids: CASSVTRWQGANGANVLTF. The DNA for the CDR3 is TGTGCCAGCAGCGTCACGAGGTGGCAGGGGGCTAACGGGGCCAACGTCCTGACTTTC.

The rearrangement uses TRBV9 and TRBJ1-5; D perhaps matches TRBD1 (6 bases). The CDR3 covers 15 residues. The germline gives CDR1 SGDLS, CDR2 YYNGEE. The ends were cut back, 0 bases at V and 4 bases at J, with 11 bases in the middle. CDR3 coding DNA: TGTGCCAGCAGCGTAGAAGGACAGCTTAATCAGCCCCAGCATTTT. Translating it yields CASSVEGQLNQPQHF.

The CDR3 DNA reads TGTGCCACGGGACAGGGCCTTTCGATCGGGACCCAGTACTTC. Translating gives CATGQGLSIGTQYF. The J gene is TRBJ2-5, the V gene TRBV19; 9 bases agree with TRBD1. Germline V gives CDR1 LNHDA, CDR2 SQIVND (reference sequence). J gave up 7 bases and V 10 bases, and 13 bases lay outside the gene matches. The CDR3 runs 14 residues.

This chain joins TRBV7-2 and TRBJ2-7, with a tentative D call TRBD1 (6 bases). The V end was cut by 0 bases, the J end by 7 bases, with 13 bases between. This CDR3 has 14 amino acids. Germline assignment: CDR1 SGHTA and CDR2 FQGNSA. The DNA for the CDR3 is TGTGCCAGCAGCTTAGCGGTAGGGGGAAAAGAGCAGTACTTC. Translation gives CASSLAVGGKEQYF. Using reference TRBV7-2 and TRBJ2-7 for the parts outside the CDR3, the full variable domain is GAGVSQSPSNKVTEKGKDVELRCDPISGHTALYWYRQSLGQGLEFLIYFQGNSAPDKSGLPSDRFSAERTGGSVSTLTIQRTQQEDSAVYLCASSLAVGGKEQYFGPGTRLTVT.

The V and J genes are TRBV27 and TRBJ1-1, with TRBD1 as a possible D gene (6 bases). CDR3 length: 13 amino acids. Germline assignment: CDR1 MNHEY and CDR2 SMNVEV (reference sequence). Between the trimmed V and J ends, which lost 10 bases and 2 bases, there was a span of 14 bases. CDR3 sequence reads: CATARGDNTEAFF. Here the CDR3 DNA reads TGTGCCACCGCCAGGGGAGACAACACTGAAGCTTTCTTT.

The chain carries TRBV4-2 and TRBJ2-2; 8 bases align to TRBD2. The germline V gene has CDR1 LGHNA and CDR2 YNFKEQ. The CDR3 is 16 amino acids. With V trimmed by 0 bases and J by 5 bases, 5 bases remained unmatched. The CDR3, as DNA: TGTGCCAGCAGCCAAGATCGAGCGGGGGTTACCGGGGAGCTGTTTTTT. Amino acid sequence: CASSQDRAGVTGELFF.

V and J are TRBV4-3 and TRBJ2-7, with D perhaps matching TRBD1 (6 bases). Trimming left V 0 bases short and J 2 bases short, with 17 bases between. The germline V gene encodes CDR1 LGHNA and CDR2 YSLEER. This CDR3 is 17 amino acids long. The CDR3 DNA is TGCGCCAGCAGCCAAGATCACACCGGGACACCCACCTACGAGCAGTACTTC. Its protein is CASSQDHTGTPTYEQYF.

The chain joins TRBV7-9 to TRBJ2-1; possibly TRBD2 for D (6 bases). The CDR3 is made up of 16 amino acids. Looked up from germline, CDR1 is SEHNR and CDR2 is FQNEAQ (reference sequence). Trimming shortened V by 0 bases and J by 9 bases, and 18 bases separated the two germline ends. CDR3 in DNA: TGTGCCAGCAGCTTAGCGATAAGCGGCCCCGGGAGTGAGCAGTTCTTC. Encoded protein: CASSLAISGPGSEQFF.

The J gene is TRBJ2-3, the V gene TRBV11-3; 10 nucleotides line up with TRBD2. The germline V gene encodes CDR1 SGHNT and CDR2 YENEEA. Trimming cost V 3 bases and J 2 bases; bases outside gene matches: 5. The CDR3 has 16 amino acids. The CDR3 here is CASSLERGGDTDTQYF. In DNA form, the CDR3 reads TGTGCCAGCAGCTTGGAGCGGGGGGGTGACACAGATACGCAGTATTTT. Based on the CDR3 plus reference TRBV11-3 and TRBJ2-3, the full variable domain is EAGVVQSPRYKIIEKKQPVAFWCNPISGHNTLYWYLQNLGQGPELLIRYENEEAVDDSQLPKDRFSAERLKGVDSTLKIQPAELGDSAVYLCASSLERGGDTDTQYFGPGTRLTVL.

The chain joins TRBV4-3 to TRBJ2-7; TRBD1 agrees at 9 bases. The CDR3 extends over 15 amino acids. Germline loops: CDR1 LGHNA, CDR2 YSLEER. V shed 5 bases, J shed 2 bases, and the junction held 7 bases outside the gene matches. Written as DNA, the CDR3 is TGCGCCAGCAGCTTAACCGGGACAGGGACCTACGAGCAGTACTTC. It is translated as CASSLTGTGTYEQYF.

The J gene is TRBJ2-7, the V gene TRBV5-4; weak D call: TRBD2 (6 bases). The germline gives CDR1 SGHNT, CDR2 YYREEE (reference sequence). The CDR3 covers 14 residues. Trimming cost V 2 bases and J 0 bases, with 9 bases left between them. This chain's CDR3 is CASSFVGGSYEQYF. CDR3 nucleotide sequence: TGTGCCAGCAGCTTCGTGGGGGGCTCCTACGAGCAGTACTTC.

V usage is TRBV9 and J usage is TRBJ2-2, with 9 bases identical to TRBD1. J was trimmed by 1 base and V by 1 base; bases with no gene match: 5. CDR1 and CDR2 from the germline V gene are SGDLS and YYNGEE. The CDR3 is 17 amino acids. This CDR3 is CASSVPTGGRNTGELFF. In DNA, the CDR3 is TGTGCCAGCAGCGTACCCACAGGGGGCCGGAACACCGGGGAGCTGTTTTTT. Full variable domain (outside the CDR3, taken from reference TRBV9 and TRBJ2-2): DSGVTQTPKHLITATGQRVTLRCSPRSGDLSVYWYQQSLDQGLQFLIQYYNGEERAKGNILERFSAQQFPDLHSELNLSSLELGDSALYFCASSVPTGGRNTGELFFGEGSRLTVL.

The chain links TRBV4-1 to TRBJ2-2, with TRBD1 matching 7 bases. The germline gives CDR1 MGHRA, CDR2 YSYEKL. The CDR3 totals 15 residues. V shed 5 bases and J 5 bases; nucleotides not matched to a gene: 8. The CDR3 protein is CASSYTGARTGELFF. CDR3 nucleotide sequence: TGCGCCAGCAGCTACACAGGGGCGCGGACCGGGGAGCTGTTTTTT.

The chain has TRBV18 and TRBJ1-4, with D unresolved. The germline V gene has CDR1 KGHSH and CDR2 LQKENI. The length of the CDR3 is 15 residues. V was pared by 1 base and J by 0 bases, with 6 bases between. CDR3 nucleotides: TGTGCCAGCTCACCACGGGCCTCAACTAATGAAAAACTGTTTTTT. As protein: CASSPRASTNEKLFF.

The V and J genes are TRBV5-6 and TRBJ2-7; D unclear. The germline V and J ends were trimmed by 0 bases and 4 bases, with 11 bases remaining between them. The CDR3 totals 14 residues. CDR1 SGHDT and CDR2 YYEEEE come from the germline V gene. CDR3 nucleotides: TGTGCCAGCAGCTTGGGGGCCGCCCGGTACGAGCAGTACTTC. Its protein product is CASSLGAARYEQYF.

The J gene is TRBJ2-1, the V gene TRBV2; TRBD2 agrees at 11 bases. The germline gives CDR1 SNHLY, CDR2 FYNNEI. The CDR3 is made up of 15 amino acids. The trim removed 6 bases at V and 9 bases at J, leaving 10 bases unmatched. The CDR3 reads CASRTLAGGRSEQFF. DNA for the CDR3: TGTGCCAGCAGGACGCTAGCGGGGGGCCGAAGTGAGCAGTTCTTC.

J is TRBJ1-1 and V is TRBV7-6, with a tentative D call TRBD1 (5 bases). The CDR3 loop spans 17 amino acids. The germline CDR1 and CDR2 sequences are SGHVS and FNYEAQ. Trimming took off 1 base at V and 6 bases at J, with 21 bases between the two ends. The DNA of the CDR3 is TGTGCCAGCAGCTTAGGGGTGGGGGGAGGATTGGGTCCTGAAGCTTTCTTT. Translation gives CASSLGVGGGLGPEAFF.

This clone appeared a single time. The chain couples TRBV12-1 to TRBJ2-3; the table calls TRBD2, which could not be checked here. TRBV12-1 is termed a pseudogene. This CDR3 contains 11 residues. The CDR3 region has the DNA TGTGCCAGCAGACTCACAGATACGCAGTATTTT. This encodes CASRLTDTQYF.

This chain links TRBV15 with TRBJ1-2, with 9 bases aligning to TRBD1. V was pared by 5 bases and J by 6 bases, with 10 bases of the junction left unmatched. CDR1 LNHNV and CDR2 YYDKDF come from the germline V gene (reference sequence). CDR3 length: 15 amino acids. This CDR3 reads CATSRPGTGNHGYTF. The CDR3 DNA is TGTGCCACCAGCCGTCCCGGGACAGGGAACCATGGCTACACCTTC. Complete variable domain (other parts from reference TRBV15 and TRBJ1-2): DAMVIQNPRYQVTQFGKPVTLSCSQTLNHNVMYWYQQKSSQAPKLLFHYYDKDFNNEADTPDNFQSRRPNTSFCFLDIRSPGLGDTAMYLCATSRPGTGNHGYTFGSGTRLTVV.

The chain is built from TRBV2 and TRBJ2-4, with D perhaps matching TRBD2 (6 bases). Germline V gene data show CDR1 as SNHLY and CDR2 as FYNNEI. Between the trimmed V and J ends, which lost 2 bases and 7 bases, there was a span of 12 bases. The CDR3 extends over 14 amino acids. The chain's CDR3 is CASSETRAGNIQYF. DNA of the CDR3: TGTGCCAGCAGTGAAACCAGGGCGGGGAACATTCAGTACTTC.

This sequence joins TRBV5-1 and TRBJ2-1; 8 bases align to TRBD2. V trimming: 2 bases; J trimming: 0 bases; junction bases outside the gene matches: 1. The CDR3 loop spans 15 amino acids. Germline V lookup: CDR1 SGHRS, CDR2 YFSETQ. This CDR3 is CASSFGGASYNEQFF. The CDR3 coding sequence is TGCGCCAGCAGCTTCGGGGGGGCCTCCTACAATGAGCAGTTCTTC.

This chain joins TRBV6-5 and TRBJ2-3; possibly TRBD2 for D (5 bases). Trimming took off 2 bases at V and 2 bases at J, with 11 bases between the two ends. The CDR3 sequence is 15 residues long. CDR1 is MNHEY and CDR2 is SVGAGI in the germline V gene. The CDR3 here is CASSYVARSTDTQYF. CDR3 sequence (DNA): TGTGCCAGCAGTTACGTAGCGAGGTCCACAGATACGCAGTATTTT.

The V gene is TRBV2, the J gene TRBJ2-7; TRBD1 agrees at 7 bases. CDR3 length: 13 residues. J lost 3 bases, V lost 5 bases, and 4 bases had no gene match. Germline-derived CDR1 and CDR2 are SNHLY and FYNNEI. In nucleotides, the CDR3 is TGTGCCAGCAGTCCGAGGACAGGCTACGAGCAGTACTTC. It translates to CASSPRTGYEQYF.

This clone was found once. The chain recombines TRBV9 with TRBJ2-1; D is possibly TRBD2 (7 bases). V lost 0 bases, J lost 3 bases, and 16 bases lay in between. The CDR3 loop spans 17 amino acids. CDR1 and CDR2 (germline): SGDLS, YYNGEE. CDR3 in amino acids: CASSVGPGGVLYNEQFF. The CDR3 coding sequence is TGTGCCAGCAGCGTAGGACCGGGGGGCGTTCTCTACAATGAGCAGTTCTTC.

The chain carries TRBV7-9 and TRBJ2-7; tentative D call: TRBD1 (5 bases). The CDR3 runs to 13 residues. V lost 5 bases and J 6 bases, leaving 14 bases between the germline ends. Germline CDR1 is SEHNR and CDR2 is FQNEAQ (reference sequence). DNA for the CDR3: TGTGCCAGCAGCACCCAGGGTAGGGTCGAGCAGTACTTC. Translating it yields CASSTQGRVEQYF.

There are a few counts of this clone. The chain has TRBV5-4 and TRBJ1-2; tentatively, D is TRBD1 (6 bases). The V end was cut by 4 bases, the J end by 4 bases, with 11 bases between. The CDR3 has 13 residues. From germline, CDR1 is SGHNT and CDR2 YYREEE (reference sequence). CDR3: CASSPDRLYGYTF. The CDR3 DNA is TGTGCCAGCAGCCCTGACAGGCTCTATGGCTACACCTTC.

The chain links TRBV15 to TRBJ1-6; possibly TRBD1 for D (5 bases). This CDR3 comprises 14 residues. Trimming took 5 bases from V and 4 from J, leaving 9 bases between them. Looked up from germline, CDR1 is LNHNV and CDR2 is YYDKDF (reference sequence). CDR3 residues: CATSEGVYNSPLHF. The CDR3 nucleotides read TGTGCCACCAGCGAAGGGGTGTATAATTCACCCCTCCACTTT.

The chain recombines TRBV5-4 with TRBJ2-7, with D maybe TRBD2 (6 bases). The germline V gene has CDR1 SGHNT and CDR2 YYREEE (reference sequence). The CDR3 consists of 14 residues. V dropped 4 bases and J dropped 3 bases, with 14 bases sitting between them. CDR3 in amino acids: CASSTSSARYEQYF. The CDR3 DNA sequence: TGTGCCAGCAGCACCTCTAGCGCCCGCTACGAGCAGTACTTC.